This entry features one TCR beta chain sequence. This clone was picked up one time. Its antigen is still unknown. The record has no base qualities; no much larger clone is one base away. Here V drops 7 bases and J drops 5 bases, and the junction holds 14 bases not matched to any gene. CDR1 and CDR2 were assigned from the germline V gene as SQVTM and ANQGSEA. The CDR3 starts with the cysteine, ends with the phenylalanine, and has 14 residues. Just the 42-base CDR3 DNA is kept, in frame starting at base 1. Healthy HIV-negative adults with no recently reported acute infections or vaccinations were included as donors. All donors were Caucasian adults living in Nashville, Tennessee, USA. CD4+ T cells were enriched through magnetic negative selection, after which naive cells were positively selected on CD45RA and the remaining negative fraction served as the memory subset. Blood was collected by leukapheresis, and PBMCs were isolated by Ficoll-Histopaque density gradient centrifugation and then cryopreserved in liquid nitrogen vapor phase. Purity and quantity of every magnetically sorted T cell population were checked by analytical flow cytometry. Each sorted fraction had its genomic DNA isolated and then quantified by UV absorbance on a Nanodrop 2000c.

The data are from a study of shared clonotypes between healthy human individuals (dated by TCRdb to the early 2020s). Study-wide context: Two women and a few men aged 18 to 49 years were included in the cohort. To increase sequencing depth and limit assay-specific biases, TCR repertoire library preparation and sequencing were carried out by different laboratories using diverse techniques. To estimate repertoire size and how much clonotypes are shared between individuals, the study performed deep sequencing of blood TCR repertoires from a few healthy adults. Between about 0.85 and 8.9 billion PBMCs per donor were obtained by leukapheresis. For each donor, three plates each were used for CD4 naive and CD4 memory, two plates were used for CD8 naive, and one plate was used for CD8 memory.

General conclusions and limits of the study: Sampling was restricted to blood, and TCR repertoires in tissue are likely to differ from TCR repertoires in blood. Rarefaction of sorted-subset datasets indicated incomplete sequencing despite the large sequencing depth. Clonotypes shared by all four sorted-subset donors showed higher generation probabilities than non-shared clonotypes. Larger estimated clonotype richness was generally found for naive subsets than for memory subsets. Across a few donors, approximately 5% of naive CD4, roughly 3.8% of naive CD8, 2.3% of memory CD4, and about 0.44% of memory CD8 clonotypes were shared. Because the study included only a small number of donors, the genetic and exposure-history diversity represented was limited. Pairwise subsampling indicated that sequencing depth was expected to affect the degree of clonotype sharing among donors.

TCR CDR3 regions were amplified from genomic DNA by multiplex PCR using the deep immunoSEQ assay. For each cell subset, the extracted genomic DNA was distributed evenly across all wells of several immunoSEQ 96-well plates, and each plate served as one replicate. For sorted subsets, about 0.2 ug genomic DNA, equal to tens of thousands of T cell genomes, was loaded into each replicate PCR. Purified libraries were measured with a Qubit 3.0 fluorometer, size-checked on a Bioanalyzer 2100, and measured again with the KAPA Library Quantification kit. Every immunoSEQ 96-well plate was sequenced on a separate single-read 150-cycle Illumina NextSeq 550 flow cell. In the authors' own workflow: Because only junctional sequences without quality scores were contained in the immunoSEQ output, filtering matching that applied to full-length reads could not be performed. To assign V/J genes and CDR3, sequences were annotated using PyIR, a Python wrapper for IgBLAST v1.9, with IMGT germline references. Any read was removed if the V/J assignment was weak (E-value above 1e-6), the CDR3 was missing, or the read contained stop codons, out-of-frame junctions, or ambiguous translated residues. V3J clonotypes were defined by identical inferred V gene, J gene, and CDR3 amino acid sequence. Percentage overlap between repertoires was computed as shared unique clonotypes divided by the size of the smaller repertoire. Richness of each repertoire was evaluated using RTK rarefaction, the Chao1 estimator, and Recon v2.1 estimates of unobserved clonotypes. OLGA was used to compute generation probabilities for all TCRbeta clonotypes that the gDNA method yielded from a handful of donors. Sourced from immuneACCESS, this table was stored by TCRdb with only in-frame sequences that have V and J called. A share of the clones is absent; for the studies checked, an unresolved V gene accounts for under half, and the remainder has no known explanation. V, J and clone size are those of that table, while D and trimming were read from the DNA. This sample has roughly 1,600,000 clones in its table, and around 98.5% of those were observed once. The ten largest account for 0.36% of the sample.

The chain couples TRBV29-1 to TRBJ2-7; TRBD1 agrees with 7 junctional bases. Sequencing used naive CD4+ T cells sorted from blood. In light of the paper, this sample's cell subset or site label describes: CD45RA+ positively selected. This TCR came from a young man in good health. The nucleotide sequence reads as follows: TGCAGCGCAGGCCCCCGGACAGGTGCCAACGAGCAGTACTTC. The translation is CSAGPRTGANEQYF.